This T cell receptor beta chain was obtained from a study of identical twins. General study results and limits: The study found excess low generation probability among twin-shared out-of-frame alpha sequences. Models predicted too little out-of-frame TCR alpha sharing in monozygotic twins. Beta out-of-frame sequences showed weaker excess twin sharing.

J was trimmed by 7 bases and V by 6 bases; bases with no gene match: 7. The CDR3 spans 14 residues. Germline CDR1 reads DFQATT; CDR2 reads SNEGSKA (reference sequence). A template switching step contributed a universal primer site, while unique molecular identifiers were present in the cDNA. TCRdb processed the 5' RACE reads anew with MiXCR; each CDR3 protein has one entry. The data show fewer than 800,000 distinct CDR3 sequences, with about 7.6% seen just once and around 1.6% held by the top ten. This clonotype occurred a few times. The antigen is not known. These records were also assigned to another study, of yellow fever vaccine responses in identical twins.

Material for sequencing was PBMCs. The clonotype comes from a woman aged 18-29 years in good health. The chain employs TRBV20-1 and TRBJ2-7; TRBD2 aligns across 15 bases. CDR3 DNA: TGCAGTGCGATATCGGGACTAGCGGGAGGAGAGCAGTACTTC. This sequence encodes CSAISGLAGGEQYF.